A single sample is the source of the 22 T cell receptor beta chains below, sequenced in a study. Treg sorting used a CD4+CD25+CD127-/low gate. TCRdb recomputed calls from the 5' RACE reads with MiXCR, one row per CDR3 protein. This table has approximately 9,600 distinct CDR3 sequences, around 42% appearing once. The source material was Tregs sorted from a lymph node. These receptor sequences come from a female donor with breast cancer.

This chain connects TRBV7-3 to TRBJ2-1; D is unresolved. The CDR3 has 14 amino acids. CDR1 is SGHTA and CDR2 is FQGTGA in the germline V gene. V shed 2 bases and J shed 6 bases, with 11 bases lying between them. CDR3 sequence: CASSLLGPPNEQFF. CDR3 nucleotide sequence: TGTGCCAGCAGCTTACTTGGTCCCCCCAATGAGCAGTTCTTC.

In regard to this clonotype: Mismatch with germline at one junction end may stem from a read error. The genes are TRBV6-5 and TRBJ2-7; tentatively, D is TRBD1 or TRBD2 (7 bases each). Per the germline V gene, CDR1 is MNHEY and CDR2 is SVGAGI. The CDR3 sequence is 15 residues long. Here the CDR3 DNA reads TGTGCCCGCAGTTACGGGGCAGGGGGAGGGTACGAGCAGTACTTC. Translating gives CARSYGAGGGYEQYF.

The rearrangement links TRBV5-1 to TRBJ2-1, with 12 nucleotides matching TRBD2. This CDR3 spans 16 amino acids. Germline trimming cut 4 bases from V and 0 bases from J; bases unmatched to any gene: 2. Germline CDR1 SGHRS, CDR2 YFSETQ. The CDR3 DNA sequence: TGCGCCAGCAGCACACTAGCGGGAGGCTCCTACAATGAGCAGTTCTTC. This sequence encodes CASSTLAGGSYNEQFF.

This clonotype was detected a few times. CDR3 residues: CSASGNYNEQFF. As DNA, the CDR3 is TGCAGTGCTAGCGGGAACTACAATGAGCAGTTCTTC. V is TRBV20-1 and J is TRBJ2-1; possibly TRBD2 for D (5 bases). The CDR3 runs 12 residues. V lost 3 bases and J 3 bases, leaving 6 bases between the germline ends. Germline V gene sequence: CDR1 DFQATT, CDR2 SNEGSKA (reference sequence).

The CDR3 DNA follows: TGTGCCAGCAGCTGGAACCGGGACCTGGCCTCCGGGGAGCTGTTTTTT. Its protein is CASSWNRDLASGELFF. J is TRBJ2-2 and V is TRBV7-6; D assignment may be TRBD1 or TRBD2 (5 bases each). The V end lost 4 bases, the J end lost 6 bases, and 18 bases lay between the germline ends. Germline assignment: CDR1 SGHVS and CDR2 FNYEAQ. This CDR3 has 16 residues. The entire variable domain, with the rest obtained from reference TRBV7-6 and TRBJ2-2, is as follows: GAGVSQSPRYKVTKRGQDVALRCDPISGHVSLYWYRQALGQGPEFLTYFNYEAQQDKSGLPNDRFSAERPEGSISTLTIQRTEQRDSAMYRCASSWNRDLASGELFFGEGSRLTVL.

The chain couples TRBV29-1 to TRBJ2-1; perhaps TRBD2 as D (5 bases). V was pared by 1 base and J by 13 bases, with 17 bases between. The CDR3 has 13 residues. Per germline, CDR1 SQVTM and CDR2 ANQGSEA. The CDR3 nucleotides are TGCAGCGTTGAAGTTCCTAGCAGCAACGCACAGTTCTTC. Encoded protein: CSVEVPSSNAQFF.

The table lists this clonotype with a few counts. The V gene is TRBV7-3, the J gene TRBJ1-2; D remains ambiguous. Germline V gene sequence: CDR1 SGHTA, CDR2 FQGTGA. The V and J ends lost 4 bases and 13 bases respectively, with 19 bases between them. The CDR3 consists of 13 residues. The CDR3 sequence is CASSSAGERLPTF. The CDR3 nucleotides read TGTGCCAGCAGCTCCGCTGGGGAGCGCCTACCCACCTTC.

The chain is built from TRBV5-1 and TRBJ2-1, with D maybe TRBD2 (6 bases). The V gene lost 4 bases and the J gene lost 5 bases, with 19 bases spanning the gap. Looked up from germline, CDR1 is SGHRS and CDR2 is YFSETQ. This CDR3 is 16 amino acids long. CDR3 in DNA: TGCGCCAGCAGCGTGGTCCCCGGGACTCCAAACAATGAGCAGTTCTTC. Its translation is CASSVVPGTPNNEQFF.

Turning to this clonotype: One junction end does not reproduce the germline sequence, and a read error may be involved. The rearrangement uses TRBV7-2 and TRBJ2-7; TRBD2 aligns across 11 bases. The CDR3 covers 14 residues. Germline assignment: CDR1 SGHTA and CDR2 FQGNSA. The CDR3 bases are TGTGTCAGCAGCTTAGGGACTAGCGGCTACGAGCAGTACTTC. Translation: CVSSLGTSGYEQYF.

The chain joins TRBV20-1 to TRBJ2-1; no clear D. V was trimmed by 2 bases and J by 6 bases, leaving 20 bases between them. The CDR3 has 16 residues. Germline CDR1 reads DFQATT; CDR2 reads SNEGSKA (reference sequence). The CDR3 sequence is CSARPPNSGLPNEQFF. The CDR3 coding sequence is TGCAGTGCTAGACCGCCCAACTCCGGTCTCCCCAATGAGCAGTTCTTC.

This sequence joins TRBV3-1 and TRBJ1-2; the D is unclear. Per the germline V gene, CDR1 is LGHDT and CDR2 is YNNKEL (reference sequence). Trimming shortened V by 3 bases and J by 6 bases, and 11 bases separated the two germline ends. This CDR3 comprises 13 residues. The CDR3 DNA sequence: TGTGCCAGCAGCCAGGGGAGTGGGGATGGCTACACCTTC. Translation: CASSQGSGDGYTF.

The V and J genes are TRBV7-3 and TRBJ2-3, with unresolved D. V was cut by 3 bases and J by 0 bases, with 13 bases left in between. CDR3 length equals 16 residues. CDR1 and CDR2 (germline): SGHTA, FQGTGA. CDR3 in DNA: TGTGCCAGCAGCTTGCCTGGCGGAACCAGCACAGATACGCAGTATTTT. Amino acids: CASSLPGGTSTDTQYF. The full variable domain, its missing parts supplied by reference TRBV7-3 and TRBJ2-3, is GAGVSQTPSNKVTEKGKYVELRCDPISGHTALYWYRQSLGQGPEFLIYFQGTGAADDSGLPNDRFFAVRPEGSVSTLKIQRTERGDSAVYLCASSLPGGTSTDTQYFGPGTRLTVL.

The V gene is TRBV6-1, the J gene TRBJ1-5, with D maybe TRBD1 (5 bases). Germline-derived CDR1 and CDR2 are MNHNS and SASEGT. This CDR3 has 16 amino acids. Trimming pared 3 bases from V and 0 bases from J, leaving 12 bases between. CDR3 sequence: CASSELGLYSNQPQHF. Here the CDR3 DNA reads TGTGCCAGCAGTGAGTTGGGGCTCTATAGCAATCAGCCCCAGCATTTT.

There are a few counts of this clonotype. The chain couples TRBV20-1 to TRBJ1-2, with 9 bases matching TRBD1. Germline CDR1 is DFQATT and CDR2 is SNEGSKA (reference sequence). J was trimmed by 1 base and V by 6 bases; bases with no gene match: 3. The CDR3 contains 13 residues. CDR3 loop: CSARTGDNYGYTF. DNA for the CDR3: TGCAGTGCGCGGACAGGGGATAACTATGGCTACACCTTC.

There are a few counts of this clonotype. CDR3 in DNA: TGTGCCTGGAGTTACTTTGGGGGCGGATATGGCTACACCTTC. Amino acids: CAWSYFGGGYGYTF. The chain carries TRBV30 and TRBJ1-2; D possibly corresponds to TRBD1 (6 bases). The germline V gene encodes CDR1 GTSNPN and CDR2 SVGIG (reference sequence). V was cut by 2 bases and J by 5 bases, with 15 bases left in between. The CDR3 covers 14 residues.

This clonotype was counted a few times. The chain combines TRBV7-9 with TRBJ2-2; no firm D call. The V gene lost 2 bases and the J gene lost 2 bases, with 3 bases spanning the gap. There are 13 residues in the CDR3. Germline V lookup: CDR1 SEHNR, CDR2 FQNEAQ (reference sequence). The CDR3 region has the DNA TGTGCCAGCAGCTTACCTAACACCGGGGAGCTGTTTTTT. Translating gives CASSLPNTGELFF.

This chain links TRBV9 with TRBJ1-3; 7 bases are shared with TRBD1. Trimming removed 2 bases from V and 0 bases from J; junction bases left unmatched: 2. CDR1 is SGDLS, CDR2 YYNGEE, per germline. The CDR3 is 15 residues long. The CDR3 sequence is CASSVGQHSGNTIYF. The CDR3, as DNA: TGTGCCAGCAGCGTGGGACAGCACTCTGGAAACACCATATATTTT.

The chain employs TRBV28 and TRBJ1-1; D is unresolved. The V gene lost 7 bases and the J gene lost 0 bases, with 9 bases spanning the gap. The CDR3 contains 13 residues. Germline CDR1 and CDR2: MDHEN and SYDVKM. The CDR3 region is CASIAAVNTEAFF. CDR3 sequence (DNA): TGTGCCAGCATCGCGGCCGTGAACACTGAAGCTTTCTTT.

The V and J genes are TRBV5-1 and TRBJ2-1; D ambiguous. The germline V gene encodes CDR1 SGHRS and CDR2 YFSETQ. The CDR3 covers 14 residues. The germline V and J ends were trimmed by 5 bases and 2 bases, with 11 bases remaining between them. Here the CDR3 reads CASRIMTAYNEQFF. The CDR3 DNA follows: TGCGCCAGCAGAATTATGACGGCCTACAATGAGCAGTTCTTC.

The genes are TRBV14 and TRBJ2-1, with D perhaps matching TRBD2 (6 bases). The CDR3 has 13 residues. The ends were cut back, 7 bases at V and 4 bases at J, with 11 bases in the middle. The V gene's germline CDR1 is SGHDN and CDR2 FVKESK. DNA of the CDR3: TGTGCCAGCAACGGGAGCCGGTACAATGAGCAGTTCTTC. Amino acid sequence: CASNGSRYNEQFF.

This chain joins TRBV9 and TRBJ1-1; 7 bases agree with TRBD1. The junction had 6 bases not matched to a gene; V was cut back by 6 bases and J by 1 base. The CDR3 covers 14 residues. In germline, CDR1 is SGDLS, CDR2 YYNGEE. CDR3 nucleotides: TGTGCCAGCACTAGGGACAGTCAGAACACTGAAGCTTTCTTT. This encodes CASTRDSQNTEAFF.

The J gene is TRBJ2-1, the V gene TRBV5-1; D unclear. The CDR3 runs 13 residues. Trimming took 1 base from V and 4 from J, leaving 6 bases between them. Germline CDR1 reads SGHRS; CDR2 reads YFSETQ. The CDR3 DNA follows: TGCGCCAGCAGCTTGTCTGATTACAATGAGCAGTTCTTC. Protein: CASSLSDYNEQFF.